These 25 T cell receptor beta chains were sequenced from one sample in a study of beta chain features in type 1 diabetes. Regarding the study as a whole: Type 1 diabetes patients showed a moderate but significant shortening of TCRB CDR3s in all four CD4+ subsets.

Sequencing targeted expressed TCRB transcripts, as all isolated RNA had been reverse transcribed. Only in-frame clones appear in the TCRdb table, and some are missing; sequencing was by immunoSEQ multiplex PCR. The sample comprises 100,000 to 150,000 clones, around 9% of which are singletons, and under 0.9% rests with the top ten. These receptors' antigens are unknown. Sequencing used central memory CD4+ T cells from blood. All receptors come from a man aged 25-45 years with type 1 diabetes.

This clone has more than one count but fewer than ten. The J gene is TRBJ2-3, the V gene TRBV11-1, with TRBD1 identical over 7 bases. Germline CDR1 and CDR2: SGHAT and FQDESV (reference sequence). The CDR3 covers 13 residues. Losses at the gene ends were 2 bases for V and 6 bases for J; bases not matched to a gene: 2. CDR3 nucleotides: TGTGCCAGCAGCTTAAAGGGGGCGGATACGCAGTATTTT. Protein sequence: CASSLKGADTQYF.

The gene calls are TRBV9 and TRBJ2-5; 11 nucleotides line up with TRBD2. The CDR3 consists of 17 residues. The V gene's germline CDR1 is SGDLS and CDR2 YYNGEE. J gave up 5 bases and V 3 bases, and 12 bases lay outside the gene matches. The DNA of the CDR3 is TGTGCCAGCAGCGCTCACTTTAGCGGGGGGGCCTCGGAGACCCAGTACTTC. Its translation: CASSAHFSGGASETQYF. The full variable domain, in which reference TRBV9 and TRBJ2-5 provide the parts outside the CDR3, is DSGVTQTPKHLITATGQRVTLRCSPRSGDLSVYWYQQSLDQGLQFLIQYYNGEERAKGNILERFSAQQFPDLHSELNLSSLELGDSALYFCASSAHFSGGASETQYFGPGTRLLVL.

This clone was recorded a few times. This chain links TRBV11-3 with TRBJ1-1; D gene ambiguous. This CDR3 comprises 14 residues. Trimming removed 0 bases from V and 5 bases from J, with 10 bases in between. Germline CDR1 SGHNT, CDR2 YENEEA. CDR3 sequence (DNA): TGTGCCAGCAGCTTAGATTGGGCAGGAACTGAAGCTTTCTTT. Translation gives CASSLDWAGTEAFF.

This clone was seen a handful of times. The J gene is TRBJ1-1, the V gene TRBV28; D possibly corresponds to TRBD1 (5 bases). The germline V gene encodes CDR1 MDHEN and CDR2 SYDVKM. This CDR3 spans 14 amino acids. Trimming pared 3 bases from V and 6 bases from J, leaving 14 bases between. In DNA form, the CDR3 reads TGTGCCAGCAGTTTTTCGGGGGGTTCTCCTGAAGCTTTCTTT. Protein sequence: CASSFSGGSPEAFF.

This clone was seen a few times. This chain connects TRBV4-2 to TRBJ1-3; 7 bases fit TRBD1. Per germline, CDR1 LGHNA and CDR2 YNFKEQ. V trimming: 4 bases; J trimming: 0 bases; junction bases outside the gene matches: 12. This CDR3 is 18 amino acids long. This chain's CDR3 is CASSPPPQGSSSGNTIYF. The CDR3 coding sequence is TGTGCCAGCAGCCCTCCCCCACAGGGGAGTTCCTCTGGAAACACCATATATTTT.

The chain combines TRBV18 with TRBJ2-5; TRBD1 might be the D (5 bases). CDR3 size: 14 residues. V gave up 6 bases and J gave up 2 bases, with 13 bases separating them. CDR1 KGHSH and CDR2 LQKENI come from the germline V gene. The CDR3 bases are TGTGCCAGCTCGGACATAAACAGTCAAGAGACCCAGTACTTC. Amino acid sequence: CASSDINSQETQYF. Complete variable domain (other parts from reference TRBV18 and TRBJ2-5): NAGVMQNPRHLVRRRGQEARLRCSPMKGHSHVYWYRQLPEEGLKFMVYLQKENIIDESGMPKERFSAEFPKEGPSILRIQQVVRGDSAAYFCASSDINSQETQYFGPGTRLLVL.

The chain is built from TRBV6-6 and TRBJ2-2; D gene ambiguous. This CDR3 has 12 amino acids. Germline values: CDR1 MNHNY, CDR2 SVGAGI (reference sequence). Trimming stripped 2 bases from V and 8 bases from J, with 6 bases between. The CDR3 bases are TGTGCCAGCAGTTACATGCGGGGGGAGCTGTTTTTT. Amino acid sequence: CASSYMRGELFF.

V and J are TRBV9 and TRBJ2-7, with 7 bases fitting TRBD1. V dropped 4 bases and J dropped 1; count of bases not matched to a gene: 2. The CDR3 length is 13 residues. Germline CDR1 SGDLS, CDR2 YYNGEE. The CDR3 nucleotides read TGTGCCAGCAGCCGACAGGGATCCTACGAGCAGTACTTC. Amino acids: CASSRQGSYEQYF. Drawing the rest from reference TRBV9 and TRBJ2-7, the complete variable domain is DSGVTQTPKHLITATGQRVTLRCSPRSGDLSVYWYQQSLDQGLQFLIQYYNGEERAKGNILERFSAQQFPDLHSELNLSSLELGDSALYFCASSRQGSYEQYFGPGTRLTVT.

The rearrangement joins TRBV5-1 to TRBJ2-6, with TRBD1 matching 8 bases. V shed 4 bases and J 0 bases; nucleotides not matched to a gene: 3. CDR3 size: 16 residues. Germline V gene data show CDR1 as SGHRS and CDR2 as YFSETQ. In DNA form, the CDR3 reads TGCGCCAGCAGCCAGGGGGCCCTCTCTGGGGCCAACGTCCTGACTTTC. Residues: CASSQGALSGANVLTF.

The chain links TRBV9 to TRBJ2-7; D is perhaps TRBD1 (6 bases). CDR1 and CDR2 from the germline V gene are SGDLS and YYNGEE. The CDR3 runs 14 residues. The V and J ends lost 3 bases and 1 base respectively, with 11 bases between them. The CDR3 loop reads CASSEGTLSYEQYF. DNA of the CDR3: TGTGCCAGCAGCGAGGGGACACTTTCCTACGAGCAGTACTTC.

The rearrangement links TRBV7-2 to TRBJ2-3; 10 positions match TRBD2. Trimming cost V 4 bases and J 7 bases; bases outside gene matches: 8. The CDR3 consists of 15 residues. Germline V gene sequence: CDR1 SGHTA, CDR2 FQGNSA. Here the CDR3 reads CASSSQRGGGNTQYF. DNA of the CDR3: TGTGCCAGCAGCTCACAGCGGGGGGGCGGGAATACGCAGTATTTT.

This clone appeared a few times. CDR3 coding DNA: TGTGCCAGCAGATCTGGACAGGGTAACTATGGCTACACCTTC. Translated: CASRSGQGNYGYTF. The J gene is TRBJ1-2, the V gene TRBV27, with 8 bases fitting TRBD1. CDR3 length: 14 residues. Germline CDR1 and CDR2: MNHEY and SMNVEV (reference sequence). V shed 6 bases and J 1 base; nucleotides not matched to a gene: 4.

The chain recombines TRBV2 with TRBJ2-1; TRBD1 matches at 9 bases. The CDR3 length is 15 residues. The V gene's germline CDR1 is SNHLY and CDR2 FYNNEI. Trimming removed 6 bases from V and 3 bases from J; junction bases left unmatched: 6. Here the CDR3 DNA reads TGTGCCAGCAGCGAGGACAGGGGTGACTACAATGAGCAGTTCTTC. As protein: CASSEDRGDYNEQFF.

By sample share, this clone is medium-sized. The chain's CDR3 is CASSLRIAGYNEQFF. The CDR3, as DNA: TGTGCCAGCAGCTTGCGGATAGCGGGGTACAATGAGCAGTTCTTC. V usage is TRBV5-6 and J usage is TRBJ2-1; 8 nucleotides line up with TRBD2. The J segment lost 4 bases and the V segment lost 1 base, leaving 4 bases of the junction unmatched. CDR3 length: 15 residues. Germline CDR1 SGHDT, CDR2 YYEEEE.

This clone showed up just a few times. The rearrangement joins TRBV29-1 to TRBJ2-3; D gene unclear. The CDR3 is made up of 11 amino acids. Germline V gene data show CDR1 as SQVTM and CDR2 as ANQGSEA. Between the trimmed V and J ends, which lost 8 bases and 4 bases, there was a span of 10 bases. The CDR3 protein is CSIGVADTQYF. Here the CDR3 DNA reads TGCAGCATCGGTGTGGCAGATACGCAGTATTTT.

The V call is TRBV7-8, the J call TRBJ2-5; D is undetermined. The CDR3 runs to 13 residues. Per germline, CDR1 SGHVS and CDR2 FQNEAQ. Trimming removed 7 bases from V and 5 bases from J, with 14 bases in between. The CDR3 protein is CASTTSPRETQYF. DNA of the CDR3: TGTGCCAGCACCACATCCCCCCGTGAGACCCAGTACTTC.

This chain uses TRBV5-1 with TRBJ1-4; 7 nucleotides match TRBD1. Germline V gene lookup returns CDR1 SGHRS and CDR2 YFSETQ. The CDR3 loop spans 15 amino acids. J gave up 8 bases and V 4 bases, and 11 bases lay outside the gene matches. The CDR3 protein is CASSNQGQAEEKLFF. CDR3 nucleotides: TGCGCCAGCAGCAATCAAGGACAGGCGGAAGAAAAACTGTTTTTT. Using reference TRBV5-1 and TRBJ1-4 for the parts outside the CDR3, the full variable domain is KAGVTQTPRYLIKTRGQQVTLSCSPISGHRSVSWYQQTPGQGLQFLFEYFSETQRNKGNFPGRFSGRQFSNSRSEMNVSTLELGDSALYLCASSNQGQAEEKLFFGSGTQLSVL.

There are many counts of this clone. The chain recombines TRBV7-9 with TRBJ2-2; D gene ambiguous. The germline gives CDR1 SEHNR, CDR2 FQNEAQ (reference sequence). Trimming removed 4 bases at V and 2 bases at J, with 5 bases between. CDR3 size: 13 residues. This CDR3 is CASSWANTGELFF. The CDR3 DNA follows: TGTGCCAGCAGCTGGGCTAACACCGGGGAGCTGTTTTTT.

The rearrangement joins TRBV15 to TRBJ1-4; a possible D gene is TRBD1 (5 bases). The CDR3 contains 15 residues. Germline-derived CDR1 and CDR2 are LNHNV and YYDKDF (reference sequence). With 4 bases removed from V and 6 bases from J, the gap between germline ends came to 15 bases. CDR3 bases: TGTGCCACCAGCACCGGAGGGGTATGGGATGAAAAACTGTTTTTT. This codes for CATSTGGVWDEKLFF.

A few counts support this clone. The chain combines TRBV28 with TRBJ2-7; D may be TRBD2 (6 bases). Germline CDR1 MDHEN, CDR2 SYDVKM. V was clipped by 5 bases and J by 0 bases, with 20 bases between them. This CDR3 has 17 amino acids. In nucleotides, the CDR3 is TGTGCCAGCAGTACTCGACTCTGGGGGGATAGCTCCTACGAGCAGTACTTC. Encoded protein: CASSTRLWGDSSYEQYF.

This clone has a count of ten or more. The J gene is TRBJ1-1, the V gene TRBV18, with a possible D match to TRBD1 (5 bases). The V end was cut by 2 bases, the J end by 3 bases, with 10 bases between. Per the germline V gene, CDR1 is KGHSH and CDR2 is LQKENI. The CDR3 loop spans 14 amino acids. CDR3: CASSPMGGDTEAFF. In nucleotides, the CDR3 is TGTGCCAGCTCACCAATGGGGGGGGACACTGAAGCTTTCTTT. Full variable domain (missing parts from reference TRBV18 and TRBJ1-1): NAGVMQNPRHLVRRRGQEARLRCSPMKGHSHVYWYRQLPEEGLKFMVYLQKENIIDESGMPKERFSAEFPKEGPSILRIQQVVRGDSAAYFCASSPMGGDTEAFFGQGTRLTVV.

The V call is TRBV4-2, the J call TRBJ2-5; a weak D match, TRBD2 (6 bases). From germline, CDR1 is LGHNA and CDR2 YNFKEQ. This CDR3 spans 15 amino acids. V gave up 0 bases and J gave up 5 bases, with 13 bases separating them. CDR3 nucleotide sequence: TGTGCCAGCAGCCAAGATCCCATAAGCGGGGAGACCCAGTACTTC. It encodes CASSQDPISGETQYF.

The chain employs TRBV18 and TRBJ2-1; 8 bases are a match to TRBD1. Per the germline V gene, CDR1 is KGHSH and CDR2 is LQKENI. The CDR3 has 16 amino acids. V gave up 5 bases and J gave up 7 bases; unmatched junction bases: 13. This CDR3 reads CASSSDRGAGPNEQFF. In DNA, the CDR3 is TGTGCCAGCTCATCCGACAGGGGCGCTGGTCCTAATGAGCAGTTCTTC.

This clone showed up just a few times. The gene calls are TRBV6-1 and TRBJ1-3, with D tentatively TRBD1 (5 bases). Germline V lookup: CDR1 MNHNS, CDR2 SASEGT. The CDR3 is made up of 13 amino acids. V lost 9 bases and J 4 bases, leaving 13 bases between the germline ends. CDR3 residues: CASFQGFGNTIYF. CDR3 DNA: TGTGCCAGTTTTCAGGGATTCGGAAACACCATATATTTT.

Written as DNA, the CDR3 is TGTGCCAGCACCACAGGCGGTATCCAGTACTTC. Amino acids: CASTTGGIQYF. This chain uses TRBV7-2 with TRBJ2-5; D might be TRBD1 (5 bases). Trimming shortened V by 7 bases and J by 10 bases, and 13 bases separated the two germline ends. CDR1 SGHTA and CDR2 FQGNSA come from the germline V gene. CDR3 size: 11 residues.